Below are 32 T cell receptor beta chains sequenced from a single sample in a study of radiation and T cells in renal cell carcinoma (dated by TCRdb to 2020 to 2022). The library was obtained by the immunoSEQ multiplex PCR assay. The source is immuneACCESS, and TCRdb retained only in-frame sequences with V and J called. Part of the clones is not carried over; for the studies checked, unresolved V genes explain less than half of this, and the remainder is unexplained. The sample includes approximately 140,000 clones, with roughly 85% observed a single time. The ten largest clones take up roughly 23% of the sample. What the time point label conveys for this sample: baseline pretreatment blood. The sample's treatment or condition label, decoded: 15 Gy SBRT to primary tumor, nephrectomy 4 weeks later. Source: blood, taken from a patient whose treatment included radiotherapy and nephrectomy. The receptors come from a woman aged 45-60 years with renal cell carcinoma.

This sequence joins TRBV6-1 and TRBJ2-7; TRBD1 matches at 8 bases. Germline V gene lookup returns CDR1 MNHNS and CDR2 SASEGT. The CDR3 is 14 residues long. The V gene end was trimmed by 6 bases and the J gene end by 2 bases; junction bases not matched to a gene: 6. DNA for the CDR3: TGTGCCAGCAGACAATGGACAGGGACCTACGAGCAGTACTTC. This encodes CASRQWTGTYEQYF.

The chain is built from TRBV6-1 and TRBJ2-7, with TRBD1 identical over 7 bases. From germline, CDR1 is MNHNS and CDR2 SASEGT. Trimming removed 6 bases from V and 0 bases from J; junction bases left unmatched: 5. The CDR3 sequence is 14 residues long. The CDR3 spells CASRTGEGSYEQYF. The CDR3 DNA is TGTGCCAGCAGAACAGGGGAAGGCTCCTACGAGCAGTACTTC.

This sequence joins TRBV28 and TRBJ1-1; 7 bases line up with TRBD1. The germline CDR1 and CDR2 sequences are MDHEN and SYDVKM. Losses at the gene ends were 3 bases for V and 4 bases for J; bases not matched to a gene: 5. CDR3 length: 14 residues. In DNA form, the CDR3 reads TGTGCCAGCAGTTTTTTCCCAGGGGGCACTGAAGCTTTCTTT. The encoded protein is CASSFFPGGTEAFF. Using reference TRBV28 and TRBJ1-1 for the parts outside the CDR3, the full variable domain is DVKVTQSSRYLVKRTGEKVFLECVQDMDHENMFWYRQDPGLGLRLIYFSYDVKMKEKGDIPEGYSVSREKKERFSLILESASTNQTSMYLCASSFFPGGTEAFFGQGTRLTVV.

This chain uses TRBV18 with TRBJ1-2; no reliable D call. The germline gives CDR1 KGHSH, CDR2 LQKENI. Trimming took 3 bases from V and 3 from J, leaving 11 bases between them. The CDR3 spans 14 residues. CDR3 residues: CASSPPGRDYGYTF. In nucleotides, the CDR3 is TGTGCCAGCTCACCGCCCGGGAGGGACTATGGCTACACCTTC.

This chain connects TRBV4-2 to TRBJ2-1; 7 nucleotides agree with TRBD2. V dropped 1 base and J dropped 0; count of bases not matched to a gene: 0. The CDR3 totals 15 residues. CDR1 LGHNA and CDR2 YNFKEQ come from the germline V gene. The DNA for the CDR3 is TGTGCCAGCAGCCAAGGGACTAGCTCCTACAATGAGCAGTTCTTC. This codes for CASSQGTSSYNEQFF.

V usage is TRBV19 and J usage is TRBJ1-2, with a tentative D call TRBD1 (6 bases). Trimming took off 5 bases at V and 4 bases at J, with 17 bases between the two ends. Germline V gene sequence: CDR1 LNHDA, CDR2 SQIVND (reference sequence). The CDR3 is 15 amino acids. This CDR3 reads CASSPPGAFAYGYTF. The DNA of the CDR3 is TGTGCCAGTAGTCCCCCGGGGGCTTTTGCCTATGGCTACACCTTC.

This clone is a singleton in its sample. V and J are TRBV19 and TRBJ2-1, with TRBD1 matching 7 bases. The J segment lost 6 bases and the V segment lost 1 base, leaving 6 bases of the junction unmatched. The V gene's germline CDR1 is LNHDA and CDR2 SQIVND (reference sequence). CDR3 length: 15 amino acids. CDR3 sequence: CASSIGQGVSNEQFF. The CDR3 DNA reads as TGTGCCAGTAGTATAGGACAGGGTGTGAGCAATGAGCAGTTCTTC.

The chain links TRBV6-6 to TRBJ2-5, with 8 bases identical to TRBD2. CDR3 length equals 16 residues. The J segment lost 1 base and the V segment lost 4 bases, leaving 8 bases of the junction unmatched. CDR1 is MNHNY and CDR2 is SVGAGI in the germline V gene (reference sequence). CDR3 residues: CASSWPVTSAQETQYF. CDR3 bases: TGTGCCAGCAGTTGGCCCGTGACTAGCGCCCAAGAGACCCAGTACTTC.

The chain has TRBV19 and TRBJ2-6, with D tentatively TRBD2 (6 bases). V was clipped by 10 bases and J by 0 bases, with 19 bases between them. CDR1 is LNHDA, CDR2 SQIVND, per germline (reference sequence). The CDR3 extends over 17 amino acids. This chain's CDR3 is CATRGYRPASGANVLTF. In nucleotides, the CDR3 is TGTGCCACCCGGGGGTACAGGCCCGCCTCTGGGGCCAACGTCCTGACTTTC.

V and J are TRBV6-6 and TRBJ2-7; D might be TRBD1 (5 bases). The V gene lost 7 bases and the J gene lost 0 bases, with 13 bases spanning the gap. Per germline, CDR1 MNHNY and CDR2 SVGAGI (reference sequence). The CDR3 totals 14 residues. The CDR3: CASTKQVSSYEQYF. The CDR3 nucleotides are TGTGCCAGCACCAAACAGGTGTCCTCCTACGAGCAGTACTTC.

The rearrangement links TRBV19 to TRBJ1-2, with no clear D. The CDR3 is 12 amino acids. The V gene lost 9 bases and the J gene lost 8 bases, with 16 bases spanning the gap. Per germline, CDR1 LNHDA and CDR2 SQIVND (reference sequence). The CDR3 DNA reads TGTGCCAGCTTACTCCCTCCGGGCGGCTACACCTTC. Amino acids: CASLLPPGGYTF.

V is TRBV18 and J is TRBJ2-5; TRBD2 might be the D (5 bases). Trimming pared 6 bases from V and 5 bases from J, leaving 19 bases between. CDR1 and CDR2 (germline): KGHSH, LQKENI. The CDR3 loop spans 15 amino acids. The CDR3 DNA follows: TGTGCCAGCTCGCCCAGCGGCCCGCTAGGGGAGACCCAGTACTTC. Translating it yields CASSPSGPLGETQYF.

This clone was picked up one time. V gene TRBV9 combines with J gene TRBJ2-5, with a possible D match to TRBD1 (6 bases). The CDR3 loop spans 14 amino acids. Germline V gene sequence: CDR1 SGDLS, CDR2 YYNGEE. V was trimmed by 0 bases and J by 4 bases, leaving 10 bases between them. CDR3 sequence: CASSVGQARETQYF. CDR3 DNA sequence: TGTGCCAGCAGCGTAGGACAGGCACGAGAGACCCAGTACTTC.

This clone was found once. The chain has TRBV5-1 and TRBJ2-1; D is unclear. The CDR3 runs to 13 residues. Between the trimmed V and J ends, which lost 0 bases and 8 bases, there was a span of 9 bases. Per the germline V gene, CDR1 is SGHRS and CDR2 is YFSETQ. CDR3 amino acids: CASSLEADHEQFF. In DNA form, the CDR3 reads TGCGCCAGCAGCTTGGAGGCAGATCATGAGCAGTTCTTC.

The V gene is TRBV6-6, the J gene TRBJ2-7, with 11 positions matching TRBD2. CDR1 and CDR2 (germline): MNHNY, SVGAGI (reference sequence). The junction had 4 bases not matched to a gene; V was cut back by 5 bases and J by 1 base. The CDR3 runs 15 residues. CDR3 in amino acids: CASSTTSGSSYEQYF. CDR3 nucleotides: TGTGCCAGCAGTACCACTAGCGGGAGTTCCTACGAGCAGTACTTC.

The CDR3 DNA sequence: TGTGCCAGCAGTGACGGACTAGCGGGAGTTTACGAGCAGTACTTC. Its protein is CASSDGLAGVYEQYF. The chain joins TRBV6-1 to TRBJ2-7, with TRBD2 matching over 13 bases. The CDR3 has 15 residues. The V gene end was trimmed by 3 bases and the J gene end by 4 bases; junction bases not matched to a gene: 3. Germline CDR1 reads MNHNS; CDR2 reads SASEGT.

The rearrangement uses TRBV5-6 and TRBJ2-1, with 12 positions matching TRBD2. CDR1 SGHDT and CDR2 YYEEEE come from the germline V gene. The ends lost 1 base at V and 6 bases at J; junction bases unmatched: 5. The CDR3 spans 16 residues. Here the CDR3 reads CASSLYLAGGPNEQFF. In nucleotides, the CDR3 is TGTGCCAGCAGCTTGTATCTAGCGGGGGGGCCCAATGAGCAGTTCTTC.

This clone was seen just once. This chain uses TRBV5-6 with TRBJ1-1; no clear D gene. CDR1 and CDR2 (germline): SGHDT, YYEEEE. This CDR3 has 12 residues. The CDR3 reads CATTWGGTEAFF. CDR3 in DNA: TGTGCAACCACGTGGGGAGGCACTGAAGCTTTCTTT.

The rearrangement links TRBV6-1 to TRBJ1-2; no reliable D call. Trimming left V 3 bases short and J 0 bases short, with 8 bases between. This CDR3 contains 14 residues. Germline V lookup: CDR1 MNHNS, CDR2 SASEGT. CDR3 nucleotide sequence: TGTGCCAGCAGTGATATTGGCACTAACTATGGCTACACCTTC. Its protein is CASSDIGTNYGYTF.

V gene TRBV5-1 combines with J gene TRBJ1-5; D is uncertain. The germline V gene encodes CDR1 SGHRS and CDR2 YFSETQ. V was cut by 0 bases and J by 2 bases, with 9 bases left in between. The CDR3 is 15 residues long. In DNA form, the CDR3 reads TGCGCCAGCAGCTTGGATGGGATACGCAATCAGCCCCAGCATTTT. This translates into CASSLDGIRNQPQHF.

This clone was recorded only once. Sequence at one end of the junction differs from germline and may be a read error. This chain connects TRBV7-2 to TRBJ2-7; D is ambiguous. CDR1 is SGHTA, CDR2 FQGNSA, per germline. CDR3 length: 11 amino acids. In nucleotides, the CDR3 is TGTGCCAGCAGTTTAGACAACGAGCAGTACTTC. It yields the protein CASSLDNEQYF.

This chain's CDR3 is CASGEETQYF. The CDR3 DNA is TGTGCCAGCGGGGAAGAGACCCAGTACTTC. The V gene is TRBV9, the J gene TRBJ2-5; no clear D. The CDR3 sequence is 10 residues long. Germline V gives CDR1 SGDLS, CDR2 YYNGEE. Between the trimmed V and J ends, which lost 7 bases and 3 bases, there was a span of 4 bases.

The J gene is TRBJ1-2, the V gene TRBV5-6; D ambiguous. This CDR3 spans 15 amino acids. Germline values: CDR1 SGHDT, CDR2 YYEEEE. Trimming cost V 0 bases and J 9 bases, with 18 bases left between them. The CDR3 DNA is TGTGCCAGCAGCTTGGCCGGGGTTTGGAAGGATAGCTACACCTTC. Protein: CASSLAGVWKDSYTF.

The chain couples TRBV6-5 to TRBJ1-5; no clear D gene. The length of the CDR3 is 14 residues. Germline V gene data show CDR1 as MNHEY and CDR2 as SVGAGI. V lost 2 bases to trimming and J lost 4 bases, with 9 bases between them. The CDR3 DNA follows: TGTGCCAGCAGTTACCCAGGTAAAAATCAGCCCCAGCATTTT. Its protein product is CASSYPGKNQPQHF.

The rearrangement joins TRBV4-3 to TRBJ2-7, with TRBD1 as a possible D gene (6 bases). V lost 1 base and J 5 bases, leaving 15 bases between the germline ends. Germline CDR1 and CDR2: LGHNA and YSLEER. This CDR3 comprises 15 residues. The CDR3 DNA sequence: TGCGCCAGCAGCCAAGCAGGGGACGGGATAGACGAGCAGTACTTC. Residues: CASSQAGDGIDEQYF.

The chain employs TRBV5-1 and TRBJ2-1; 8 nucleotides agree with TRBD1. V shed 3 bases, J shed 7 bases, and the junction held 15 bases outside the gene matches. The CDR3 is 17 amino acids. In germline, CDR1 is SGHRS, CDR2 YFSETQ. The CDR3: CASSSRGGQGRINEQFF. Here the CDR3 DNA reads TGCGCCAGCAGCTCCCGAGGCGGACAGGGACGGATTAATGAGCAGTTCTTC.

This clone turned up a few times. The chain joins TRBV10-3 to TRBJ2-7, with D perhaps assigned TRBD1 or TRBD2 (5 bases each). Trimming pared 6 bases from V and 5 bases from J, leaving 14 bases between. This CDR3 is built from 13 residues. CDR1 is ENHRY, CDR2 SYGVKD, per germline. The CDR3 is CAIRGLGTHEQYF. The CDR3 bases are TGTGCCATCAGGGGTTTAGGGACCCACGAGCAGTACTTC.

The chain joins TRBV6-6 to TRBJ2-5; TRBD2 matches 11 bases. Trimming at V came to 2 bases and at J to 3 bases, leaving 2 bases not matched to a gene. The CDR3 length is 15 residues. Germline loops: CDR1 MNHNY, CDR2 SVGAGI (reference sequence). The CDR3 DNA follows: TGTGCCAGCAGTTACGGGGGACTAGCGGAAGAGACCCAGTACTTC. Amino acid sequence: CASSYGGLAEETQYF.

The chain uses TRBV7-2 and TRBJ2-2; no definite D call. The CDR3 runs 14 residues. V lost 7 bases and J 1 base, leaving 10 bases between the germline ends. Per the germline V gene, CDR1 is SGHTA and CDR2 is FQGNSA. The CDR3 loop is CASKKLENTGELFF. The CDR3 DNA is TGTGCCAGCAAAAAGTTAGAGAACACCGGGGAGCTGTTTTTT. Full variable domain (missing parts from reference TRBV7-2 and TRBJ2-2): GAGVSQSPSNKVTEKGKDVELRCDPISGHTALYWYRQSLGQGLEFLIYFQGNSAPDKSGLPSDRFSAERTGGSVSTLTIQRTQQEDSAVYLCASKKLENTGELFFGEGSRLTVL.

The chain couples TRBV6-1 to TRBJ2-7; D possibly corresponds to TRBD1 (5 bases). The length of the CDR3 is 10 residues. Per germline, CDR1 MNHNS and CDR2 SASEGT. V lost 6 bases to trimming and J lost 9 bases, with 9 bases between them. Here the CDR3 reads CASRQEGQYF. The CDR3 coding sequence is TGTGCCAGCAGACAGGAAGGGCAGTACTTC.

V and J are TRBV5-1 and TRBJ2-5; D is uncertain. CDR3 length equals 13 residues. Trimming removed 2 bases from V and 1 base from J, with 6 bases in between. Germline values: CDR1 SGHRS, CDR2 YFSETQ. The CDR3 DNA is TGCGCCAGCAGCTTCGAGCCCCAAGAGACCCAGTACTTC. Translated, it gives CASSFEPQETQYF.

The V gene is TRBV5-6, the J gene TRBJ2-7, with no clear D. The length of the CDR3 is 13 residues. The V end lost 3 bases, the J end lost 1 base, and 8 bases lay between the germline ends. Germline-derived CDR1 and CDR2 are SGHDT and YYEEEE. The CDR3: CASSSPVSYEQYF. The DNA of the CDR3 is TGTGCCAGCAGCTCCCCCGTGTCCTACGAGCAGTACTTC.